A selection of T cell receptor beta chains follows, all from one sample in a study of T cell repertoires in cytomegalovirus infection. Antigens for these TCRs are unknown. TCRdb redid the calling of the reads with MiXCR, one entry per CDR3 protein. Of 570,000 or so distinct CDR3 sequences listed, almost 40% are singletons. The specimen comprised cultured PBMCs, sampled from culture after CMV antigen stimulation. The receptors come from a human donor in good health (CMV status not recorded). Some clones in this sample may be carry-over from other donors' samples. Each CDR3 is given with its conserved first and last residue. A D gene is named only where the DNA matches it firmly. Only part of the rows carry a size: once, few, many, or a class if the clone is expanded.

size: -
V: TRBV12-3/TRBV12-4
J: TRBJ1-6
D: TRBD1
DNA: TGTGCCAGCAGTCGCACAGGGGGGGGATCACCCCTCCACTTT
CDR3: CASSRTGGGSPLHF

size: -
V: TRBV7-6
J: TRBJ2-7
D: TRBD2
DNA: TGTGCCAGCAGCATCAGCGGGGTGGCCTACGAGCAGTACTTC
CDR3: CASSISGVAYEQYF

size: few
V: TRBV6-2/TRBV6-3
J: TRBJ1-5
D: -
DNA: TGTGCCAGCAGGATCAGGGGACATCAGCCCCAGCATTTT
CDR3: CASRIRGHQPQHF

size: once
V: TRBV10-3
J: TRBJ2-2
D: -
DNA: TGTGCCATCGGGCGTCCGAGCGCCGGGGAGCTGTTTTTT
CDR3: CAIGRPSAGELFF

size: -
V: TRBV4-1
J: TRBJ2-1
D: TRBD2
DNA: TGCGCCAGCAGCCGGGCGGGGGGGTTAGACAATGAGCAGTTCTTC
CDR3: CASSRAGGLDNEQFF

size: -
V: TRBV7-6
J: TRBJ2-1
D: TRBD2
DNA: TGTGCCAGCAGATGGACTAGCGGGGTTGATCCGGATGAGCAGTTCTTC
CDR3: CASRWTSGVDPDEQFF

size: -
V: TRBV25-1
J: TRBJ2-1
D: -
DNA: TGTGCCAGCAGTGAATTACTCTCCGGAGAGGGGCCGTACAATGAGCAGTTCTTC
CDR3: CASSELLSGEGPYNEQFF

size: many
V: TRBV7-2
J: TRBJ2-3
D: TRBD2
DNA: TGTGCCAGCAGTTCTCGCCCTAGCGGGCGATACCGAGATACGCAGTATTTT
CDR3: CASSSRPSGRYRDTQYF

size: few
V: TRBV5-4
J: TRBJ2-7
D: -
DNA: TGTGCCAGCAGCTTGGGGGACCTGACAGGAGGCTACGAGCAGTACTTC
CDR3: CASSLGDLTGGYEQYF

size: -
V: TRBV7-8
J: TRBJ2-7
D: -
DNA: TGTGCCAGCAGCCCGACTAGTCAATTCTCCTACGAGCAGTACTTC
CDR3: CASSPTSQFSYEQYF

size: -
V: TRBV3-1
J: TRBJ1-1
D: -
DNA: TGTGCCAGCGTGGGGCACCTGAACACTGAAGCTTTCTTT
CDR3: CASVGHLNTEAFF

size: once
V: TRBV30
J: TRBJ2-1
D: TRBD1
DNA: TGTGCCTGGAGTGACGGACAGGGGGGATGGAATGAGCAGTTCTTC
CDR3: CAWSDGQGGWNEQFF

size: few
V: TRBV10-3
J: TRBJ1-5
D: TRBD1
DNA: TGTGCCATCAGTGAGTCGACAGGGTGGGGACAGCCCCAGCATTTT
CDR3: CAISESTGWGQPQHF

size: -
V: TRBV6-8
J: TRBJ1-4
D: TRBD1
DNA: TGTGCCAGCATGGGACAGTTGGATGAAAAACTGTTTTTT
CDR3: CASMGQLDEKLFF

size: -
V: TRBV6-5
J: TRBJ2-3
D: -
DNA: TGTGCCAGCAGTTACTCCGGGACTCCGCAGTATTTT
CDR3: CASSYSGTPQYF

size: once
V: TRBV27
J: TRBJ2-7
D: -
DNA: TGTGCCAGCAGTTTATTAGGGGGGAGGGCAGGGGCTTCAAGGTACGAGCAGTACTTC
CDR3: CASSLLGGRAGASRYEQYF

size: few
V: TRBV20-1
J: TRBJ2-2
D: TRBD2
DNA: TGCAGTGCGTCACCCCTACTAGCGGGAGGAGGGGCCGGGGAGCTGTTTTTT
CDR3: CSASPLLAGGGAGELFF

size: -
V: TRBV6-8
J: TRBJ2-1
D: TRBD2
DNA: TGTGCCAGCAGTTACGGGGGGGGAACTATCAATGAGCAGTTCTTC
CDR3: CASSYGGGTINEQFF

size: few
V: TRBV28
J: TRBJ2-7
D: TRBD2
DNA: TGTGCCAGCAGTCCCCAAGCGGGGATCGCCTACGAGCAGTACTTC
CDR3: CASSPQAGIAYEQYF

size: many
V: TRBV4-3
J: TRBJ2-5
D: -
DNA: TGCGCCAGCAGCCAAGATGTGAGTAGCGGAGAGACCCAGTACTTC
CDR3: CASSQDVSSGETQYF

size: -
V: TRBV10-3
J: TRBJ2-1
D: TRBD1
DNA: TGTGCCATCAGTGAGTCTGAGGGCAGGGGGAAGGGGTCCTACAATGAGCAGTTCTTC
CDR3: CAISESEGRGKGSYNEQFF

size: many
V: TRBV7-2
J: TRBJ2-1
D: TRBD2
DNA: TGTGCCAGCAGTTGGAAGAGAGTAGCGGGAGGGGAGCAGTTCTTC
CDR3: CASSWKRVAGGEQFF